These 20 T cell receptor beta chains were all obtained from the same sample, sequenced in a study of cytomegalovirus exposure and HLA in healthy donors. Repertoires were generated with immunoSEQ multiplex PCR, while TCRdb's copy carries only in-frame clones and drops some. Here the sample spans around 400,000 clones, around 86% being singletons. Source material: PBMCs. These receptors originate from a woman between 18 and 30 years old in good health and CMV-seronegative.

This rearrangement joins TRBV19 to TRBJ2-7; 7 positions agree with TRBD1. CDR1 is LNHDA and CDR2 is SQIVND in the germline V gene (reference sequence). CDR3 length: 13 amino acids. The ends lost 3 bases at V and 4 bases at J; junction bases unmatched: 3. The CDR3 is CASSMGRGYEQYF. Here the CDR3 DNA reads TGTGCCAGTAGTATGGGCAGGGGGTACGAGCAGTACTTC.

The chain joins TRBV2 to TRBJ2-1; maybe TRBD2 (5 bases). The CDR3 has 13 amino acids. Germline V CDR1 and CDR2: SNHLY, FYNNEI. The V gene lost 4 bases and the J gene lost 5 bases, with 9 bases spanning the gap. CDR3: CASSASQNNEQFF. CDR3 nucleotide sequence: TGTGCCAGCAGTGCTAGCCAGAACAATGAGCAGTTCTTC.

The chain uses TRBV9 and TRBJ2-2, with 9 nucleotides matching TRBD1. J gave up 4 bases and V 4 bases, and 17 bases lay outside the gene matches. The CDR3 has 19 residues. From germline, CDR1 is SGDLS and CDR2 YYNGEE. The CDR3 nucleotides are TGTGCCAGCAGCTCATCTAATATACAGGGGGCGATGGCCACCGGGGAGCTGTTTTTT. Protein: CASSSSNIQGAMATGELFF.

The chain couples TRBV30 to TRBJ2-4, with 8 positions matching TRBD1. V gave up 0 bases and J gave up 1 base; unmatched junction bases: 2. CDR3 size: 15 residues. Germline CDR1 is GTSNPN and CDR2 is SVGIG (reference sequence). The DNA of the CDR3 is TGTGCCTGGAGTGTAACAGGGGGGGCCAAAAACATTCAGTACTTC. It yields the protein CAWSVTGGAKNIQYF.

This clone was counted at least ten times. The chain uses TRBV28 and TRBJ1-5, with D hard to call. CDR3 length: 13 amino acids. The germline V gene has CDR1 MDHEN and CDR2 SYDVKM. The V end lost 6 bases, the J end lost 1 base, and 7 bases lay between the germline ends. The CDR3 loop reads CASSPSSNQPQHF. CDR3 sequence (DNA): TGTGCCAGCAGCCCCTCCAGCAATCAGCCCCAGCATTTT.

The V and J genes are TRBV6-1 and TRBJ2-1, with D possibly TRBD2 on 5 matching bases. The CDR3 extends over 15 amino acids. Germline lookup yields CDR1 MNHNS and CDR2 SASEGT. The V end lost 7 bases, the J end lost 7 bases, and 20 bases lay between the germline ends. CDR3 sequence reads: CASTLNPSTRNEQFF. Here the CDR3 DNA reads TGTGCCAGCACCCTGAACCCTTCCACTAGGAATGAGCAGTTCTTC.

The V call is TRBV9, the J call TRBJ2-7; 7 bases align to TRBD2. The CDR3 extends over 16 amino acids. Germline assignment: CDR1 SGDLS and CDR2 YYNGEE. Unmatched junction bases numbered 11, after V lost 4 bases and J lost 1 base. CDR3 region: CASSPRGPGGSYEQYF. CDR3 in DNA: TGTGCCAGCAGCCCCCGGGGACCGGGAGGTTCCTACGAGCAGTACTTC. The full variable domain, completed using reference TRBV9 and TRBJ2-7, is DSGVTQTPKHLITATGQRVTLRCSPRSGDLSVYWYQQSLDQGLQFLIQYYNGEERAKGNILERFSAQQFPDLHSELNLSSLELGDSALYFCASSPRGPGGSYEQYFGPGTRLTVT.

The chain recombines TRBV6-5 with TRBJ2-5; a possible D gene is TRBD1 (5 bases). The CDR3 contains 15 residues. Per the germline V gene, CDR1 is MNHEY and CDR2 is SVGAGI. Trimming took off 0 bases at V and 5 bases at J, with 13 bases between the two ends. Here the CDR3 reads CASSYSSRAWETQYF. The CDR3 DNA reads TGTGCCAGCAGTTACTCGTCCAGGGCCTGGGAGACCCAGTACTTC.

The chain combines TRBV4-1 with TRBJ2-7; TRBD2 aligns across 10 bases. Germline V lookup: CDR1 MGHRA, CDR2 YSYEKL. V shed 1 base, J shed 1 base, and the junction held 7 bases outside the gene matches. There are 17 residues in the CDR3. For the CDR3, the DNA is TGCGCCAGCAGCCAAGGTGGTCTAGCGGGAGTATCCTACGAGCAGTACTTC. This sequence encodes CASSQGGLAGVSYEQYF.

J is TRBJ2-2 and V is TRBV9; TRBD2 matches 8 bases. Trimming removed 2 bases from V and 5 bases from J; junction bases left unmatched: 11. The CDR3 runs to 17 residues. Germline V gene data show CDR1 as SGDLS and CDR2 as YYNGEE. Written as DNA, the CDR3 is TGTGCCAGCAGCGTGGGGTTAGCGGGATCTGGAACCGGGGAGCTGTTTTTT. This gives the protein CASSVGLAGSGTGELFF.

V usage is TRBV30 and J usage is TRBJ2-7; 8 nucleotides line up with TRBD1. J gave up 3 bases and V 3 bases, and 10 bases lay outside the gene matches. There are 15 residues in the CDR3. The germline V gene has CDR1 GTSNPN and CDR2 SVGIG (reference sequence). The DNA of the CDR3 is TGTGCCTGGAGCGGGACAGGACATCCACTCTACGAGCAGTACTTC. Translating gives CAWSGTGHPLYEQYF.

The V gene is TRBV11-2, the J gene TRBJ1-1; D possibly corresponds to TRBD1 (5 bases). Germline V gene sequence: CDR1 SGHAT, CDR2 FQNNGV. Trimming stripped 4 bases from V and 4 bases from J, with 10 bases between. The CDR3 runs to 13 residues. This CDR3 is CASSSQGGTEAFF. For the CDR3, the DNA is TGTGCCAGCAGCTCCCAGGGTGGCACTGAAGCTTTCTTT.

CDR3 in DNA: TGTGCCAGCAGACTGGGGACACCCATTAACCACGAGCAGTACTTC. Its translation: CASRLGTPINHEQYF. This chain joins TRBV28 and TRBJ2-7, with D possibly being TRBD1 (6 bases). The V end lost 6 bases, the J end lost 5 bases, and 20 bases lay between the germline ends. The CDR3 totals 15 residues. Looked up from germline, CDR1 is MDHEN and CDR2 is SYDVKM.

This sequence joins TRBV28 and TRBJ2-7, with D possibly being TRBD1 (6 bases). CDR1 and CDR2 from the germline V gene are MDHEN and SYDVKM. The V end was cut by 6 bases, the J end by 0 bases, with 18 bases between. CDR3 length equals 16 residues. CDR3 nucleotides: TGTGCCAGCAGCGACCCCCGGGACATGAGCTCCTACGAGCAGTACTTC. Translated, it gives CASSDPRDMSSYEQYF.

This chain uses TRBV10-1 with TRBJ1-1; TRBD1 aligns across 7 bases. CDR1 and CDR2 (germline): WNHNN, SYGVQD (reference sequence). After removal of 3 bases from V and 7 bases from J, the junction contained 5 bases not matched to a gene. This CDR3 region has 13 residues. CDR3 bases: TGCGCCAGCAGTGATTGGGACAGCGGTGAAGCTTTCTTT. Amino acid sequence: CASSDWDSGEAFF.

The chain has TRBV5-1 and TRBJ1-2; 11 bases are a match to TRBD1. Germline CDR1 and CDR2: SGHRS and YFSETQ. J lost 4 bases, V lost 7 bases, and 9 bases had no gene match. The CDR3 sequence is 15 residues long. CDR3 sequence reads: CASADSGTGGYGYTF. The CDR3 bases are TGCGCCAGCGCCGACAGCGGGACAGGGGGCTATGGCTACACCTTC.

V is TRBV9 and J is TRBJ2-2; TRBD2 matches 8 bases. CDR3 length: 15 residues. Germline V gene sequence: CDR1 SGDLS, CDR2 YYNGEE. After removal of 5 bases from V and 2 bases from J, the junction contained 5 bases not matched to a gene. This chain's CDR3 is CASSHSGVNTGELFF. CDR3 DNA sequence: TGTGCCAGCAGTCATAGCGGGGTAAACACCGGGGAGCTGTTTTTT.

J is TRBJ1-4 and V is TRBV6-1; D might be TRBD1 (6 bases). Germline V gene data show CDR1 as MNHNS and CDR2 as SASEGT. This CDR3 contains 16 residues. Trimming stripped 2 bases from V and 0 bases from J, with 10 bases between. The CDR3 is CASSERTVSTNEKLFF. The CDR3 nucleotides are TGTGCCAGCAGTGAACGGACAGTTTCAACTAATGAAAAACTGTTTTTT.

Here the CDR3 DNA reads TGTGCCTCACAACTCCAACAGGGGGCGGCTTTCTTT. It is translated as CASQLQQGAAFF. The chain joins TRBV30 to TRBJ1-1, with 9 bases identical to TRBD1. After removal of 7 bases from V and 11 bases from J, the junction contained 11 bases not matched to a gene. Germline V gene lookup returns CDR1 GTSNPN and CDR2 SVGIG (reference sequence). CDR3 size: 12 residues.

The V gene is TRBV10-1, the J gene TRBJ2-7; tentatively, D is TRBD2 (6 bases). There are 14 residues in the CDR3. Germline V gives CDR1 WNHNN, CDR2 SYGVQD (reference sequence). V was shortened by 3 bases and J by 3 bases, with 12 bases between the two germline ends. The DNA for the CDR3 is TGCGCCAGCAGTGAAGGAGGGACGGTCTACGAGCAGTACTTC. This encodes CASSEGGTVYEQYF.